Sequencing of this TCR beta chain was carried out in a study of siplizumab effects on memory and regulatory T cells. Study-wide points: About 75-97% of proliferating CD4+ or CD8+ clones had no assignable naive or memory phenotype. Siplizumab brought about a significant reduction in alloreactive sequences traceable to unstimulated CD4+ memory cells. Confirmation that proliferating Tregs from siplizumab cultures had suppressive function was not obtained.

With respect to this clone: Its antigen is unknown.

Using immunoSEQ multiplex PCR, the repertoire was profiled, and TCRdb retains in-frame clones only, with some absent. The repertoire holds 95,000 to 100,000 clones, 80% to 95% seen once, with about 12% in the top ten. This CDR3 is built from 13 residues. Germline-derived CDR1 and CDR2 are MNHEY and SVGAGI. The junction had 9 bases not matched to a gene; V was cut back by 6 bases and J by 7 bases. Sequencing input: non-Treg CD4+ T cells sorted from blood. The receptor was derived from a human donor in good health. The chain has TRBV6-5 and TRBJ2-7; TRBD1 agrees at 7 bases. CDR3 DNA: TGTGCCAGCAGCATAGCCTTACAGGGGGAGCAGTACTTC. Translating it yields CASSIALQGEQYF.